One sample yielded the 17 T cell receptor beta chains listed below, sequenced in a study of early T cells in non-severe SARS-CoV-2 infection. From the 5' RACE reads, TCRdb called clonotypes with MiXCR, one entry per CDR3 protein. The table has around 70,000 distinct CDR3 sequences, less than 9.5% seen once. Material for sequencing was whole blood. The origin of the receptors is an adult who was a healthcare worker with PCR-confirmed SARS-CoV-2 infection or an uninfected control (not recorded which).

This clonotype has at least ten counts. The chain couples TRBV29-1 to TRBJ1-2; tentative D call: TRBD1 (5 bases). The CDR3 length is 14 residues. In germline, CDR1 is SQVTM, CDR2 ANQGSEA. The V end was cut by 2 bases, the J end by 3 bases, with 13 bases between. The CDR3 reads CSVEPGPTDYGYTF. The CDR3 bases are TGCAGCGTTGAACCGGGACCCACGGACTATGGCTACACCTTC.

The J gene is TRBJ1-6, the V gene TRBV9; D call uncertain. Deletions cut 0 bases from V and 6 bases from J, with 10 bases between. The CDR3 spans 15 residues. In germline, CDR1 is SGDLS, CDR2 YYNGEE. In DNA, the CDR3 is TGTGCCAGCAGCGTAGATCTTAGGAGTAATTCACCCCTCCACTTT. The encoded protein is CASSVDLRSNSPLHF.

This clonotype came up many times. The chain links TRBV24-1 to TRBJ2-1; D remains unclear. The germline V gene encodes CDR1 KGHDR and CDR2 SFDVKD. V lost 4 bases and J lost 4, with 16 bases in between. This CDR3 spans 16 amino acids. The CDR3 is CATSDPWNYPYNEQFF. The CDR3 region has the DNA TGTGCCACCAGTGACCCCTGGAACTACCCTTACAATGAGCAGTTCTTC.

This clonotype was observed a handful of times. V and J are TRBV7-9 and TRBJ2-7; weak D call: TRBD1 (5 bases). The CDR3 is made up of 14 amino acids. CDR1 is SEHNR, CDR2 FQNEAQ, per germline (reference sequence). V lost 2 bases, J lost 4 bases, and 12 bases lay in between. The CDR3 region has the DNA TGTGCCAGCAGCTTACGCTCTCAGGGATACGAGCAGTACTTC. Translating gives CASSLRSQGYEQYF.

In its sample, this clonotype was seen many times. The chain carries TRBV6-1 and TRBJ2-1, with unresolved D. Trimming removed 8 bases from V and 0 bases from J, with 8 bases in between. This CDR3 region has 13 residues. Germline assignment: CDR1 MNHNS and CDR2 SASEGT. The CDR3 here is CASGFSSYNEQFF. CDR3 DNA: TGTGCCAGCGGCTTCAGCTCCTACAATGAGCAGTTCTTC.

CDR3 protein: CASSLATGPTDTQYF. The CDR3 nucleotides read TGTGCCAGCAGCTTGGCGACTGGGCCCACAGATACGCAGTATTTT. The chain links TRBV5-4 to TRBJ2-3; D uncertain. The CDR3 totals 15 residues. The V gene lost 0 bases and the J gene lost 2 bases, with 10 bases spanning the gap. Germline-derived CDR1 and CDR2 are SGHNT and YYREEE (reference sequence).

The chain couples TRBV7-9 to TRBJ2-7; no clear D. There are 12 residues in the CDR3. Trimming removed 1 base from V and 4 bases from J, with 5 bases in between. Germline assignment: CDR1 SEHNR and CDR2 FQNEAQ (reference sequence). CDR3: CASSLEPYEQYF. The CDR3 DNA reads TGTGCCAGCAGCTTAGAACCATACGAGCAGTACTTC.

This clonotype was found a few times. The V call is TRBV29-1, the J call TRBJ2-1; D call uncertain. Trimming left V 2 bases short and J 10 bases short, with 18 bases between. Germline loops: CDR1 SQVTM, CDR2 ANQGSEA. The CDR3 loop spans 14 amino acids. Here the CDR3 reads CSVESIVTTREQFF. The CDR3, as DNA: TGCAGCGTTGAAAGCATCGTCACCACAAGGGAGCAGTTCTTC.

This clonotype has ten or more counts. The chain joins TRBV5-1 to TRBJ1-2; a weak D match, TRBD1 (5 bases). The CDR3 length is 15 residues. Trimming took off 2 bases at V and 2 bases at J, with 13 bases between the two ends. Germline V gives CDR1 SGHRS, CDR2 YFSETQ. CDR3 nucleotides: TGCGCCAGCAGCTTAGAACAGGCTCCGAACTATGGCTACACCTTC. It translates to CASSLEQAPNYGYTF.

This clonotype was found many times. J is TRBJ2-7 and V is TRBV6-6; 11 positions agree with TRBD1. CDR3 length: 16 residues. Germline CDR1 and CDR2: MNHNY and SVGAGI (reference sequence). With V trimmed by 5 bases and J by 1 base, 7 bases remained unmatched. The CDR3 loop reads CASSSPGTGGSYEQYF. The CDR3 DNA follows: TGTGCCAGCAGTAGTCCCGGGACAGGGGGTTCCTACGAGCAGTACTTC.

This chain joins TRBV11-2 and TRBJ2-1, with D hard to call. This CDR3 is built from 13 residues. CDR1 and CDR2 from the germline V gene are SGHAT and FQNNGV. V lost 11 bases and J 0 bases, leaving 11 bases between the germline ends. The CDR3 loop is CACMSSSYNEQFF. For the CDR3, the DNA is TGTGCCTGCATGAGTAGCTCCTACAATGAGCAGTTCTTC.

The sample holds a few counts of this clonotype. The chain is built from TRBV6-2 or TRBV6-3 and TRBJ2-7; 10 positions match TRBD1. CDR3 length: 13 amino acids. Germline CDR1 and CDR2: MNHEY and SVGEGT. The V and J ends lost 4 bases and 3 bases, in that order; junction bases with no gene match: 0. Here the CDR3 reads CASSWTGGYEQYF. The CDR3 coding sequence is TGTGCCAGCAGTTGGACAGGGGGCTACGAGCAGTACTTC.

This clonotype came up a few times. The rearrangement uses TRBV15 and TRBJ2-7; perhaps TRBD1 as D (5 bases). The germline gives CDR1 LNHNV, CDR2 YYDKDF (reference sequence). The CDR3 covers 14 residues. Trimming removed 3 bases at V and 4 bases at J, with 13 bases between. CDR3 sequence (DNA): TGTGCCACCAGCAGTGTAGGGGTTGGTTACGAGCAGTACTTC. It translates to CATSSVGVGYEQYF. Full variable domain (remainder filled in from reference TRBV15 and TRBJ2-7): DAMVIQNPRYQVTQFGKPVTLSCSQTLNHNVMYWYQQKSSQAPKLLFHYYDKDFNNEADTPDNFQSRRPNTSFCFLDIRSPGLGDTAMYLCATSSVGVGYEQYFGPGTRLTVT.

The chain uses TRBV7-9 and TRBJ2-3, with 7 bases identical to TRBD2. After removal of 3 bases from V and 6 bases from J, the junction contained 9 bases not matched to a gene. The CDR3 runs to 15 residues. In germline, CDR1 is SEHNR, CDR2 FQNEAQ (reference sequence). CDR3 coding DNA: TGTGCCAGCAGCTTCGGTGGGAGGGCCTCCGATACGCAGTATTTT. Translation gives CASSFGGRASDTQYF.

V gene TRBV12-3 or TRBV12-4 combines with J gene TRBJ2-3, with 12 nucleotides matching TRBD2. After removal of 5 bases from V and 4 bases from J, the junction contained 7 bases not matched to a gene. The CDR3 covers 16 residues. CDR3 sequence (DNA): TGTGCCAGCAGTCCAGGGACTAGCGGGTTCCCAGATACGCAGTATTTT. Translating gives CASSPGTSGFPDTQYF.

This clonotype has more than one count but fewer than ten. The chain joins TRBV7-9 to TRBJ2-2; D assignment may be TRBD1 or TRBD2 (6 bases each). There are 16 residues in the CDR3. V shed 5 bases and J shed 4 bases, with 17 bases lying between them. The germline V gene encodes CDR1 SEHNR and CDR2 FQNEAQ (reference sequence). The CDR3 sequence is CASSPPSGGGTGELFF. The DNA of the CDR3 is TGTGCCAGCAGCCCCCCCAGTGGAGGGGGCACCGGGGAGCTGTTTTTT.

The chain carries TRBV10-2 and TRBJ2-5; 9 bases are shared with TRBD2. CDR3 length: 18 amino acids. V lost 0 bases and J lost 3; bases outside the gene matches: 11. Per the germline V gene, CDR1 is WSHSY and CDR2 is SAAADI. The CDR3 bases are TGCGCCAGCAGTGAGTCGTTGGTAGCGGGAGAGGGGAAAGAGACCCAGTACTTC. This translates into CASSESLVAGEGKETQYF.